What follows are 26 T cell receptor beta chains derived from one specimen sequenced in a study of T-cell memory formation after mild COVID-19. Via MiXCR, TCRdb re-called the 5' RACE reads, giving one row per CDR3 protein. The repertoire holds approximately 400,000 distinct CDR3 sequences, with approximately 24% as singletons. Sample: PBMCs or a T cell subset sorted from them (not recorded which). Receptors originate from an adult woman who had mild COVID-19 (a few samples of this study predate the infection). Cell type and time point are not known.

The chain employs TRBV6-4 and TRBJ2-3, with 12 bases identical to TRBD2. The V segment lost 5 bases and the J segment 4 bases; nucleotides outside the gene matches: 4. CDR1 MRHNA and CDR2 SNTAGT come from the germline V gene. The CDR3 covers 15 residues. CDR3 nucleotides: TGTGCCAGCAGTAAATCTAGCGGGGGGGCAGATACGCAGTATTTT. This encodes CASSKSSGGADTQYF.

This clonotype has just a few counts. The chain employs TRBV5-1 and TRBJ2-3, with D possibly being TRBD1 or TRBD2 (5 bases each). This CDR3 is 16 amino acids long. Germline V lookup: CDR1 SGHRS, CDR2 YFSETQ. V shed 5 bases and J shed 4 bases, with 20 bases lying between them. In nucleotides, the CDR3 is TGCGCCAGCAGTACGGGGACCCAGCTTCCCTCAGATACGCAGTATTTT. Translated: CASSTGTQLPSDTQYF.

Concerning this clonotype: The junction differs from germline at one of its ends, possibly a read error. The chain joins TRBV5-6 to TRBJ2-7; TRBD2 matches 8 bases. CDR1 is SGHDT, CDR2 YYEEEE, per germline. CDR3 length: 15 residues. The CDR3 spells CASSPSGGDGEARNF. The CDR3 DNA reads as TGTGCCAGCAGCCCTTCGGGGGGGGACGGAGAGGCGAGGAACTTC.

The gene calls are TRBV20-1 and TRBJ2-1; D gene unclear. V was cut by 6 bases and J by 7 bases, with 19 bases left in between. Germline CDR1 is DFQATT and CDR2 is SNEGSKA (reference sequence). The CDR3 runs to 14 residues. The CDR3 coding sequence is TGCAGTGCCCCCCCACCGGTGGCCGGGAATGAGCAGTTCTTC. It is translated as CSAPPPVAGNEQFF.

The rearrangement uses TRBV5-1 and TRBJ2-7; a possible D gene is TRBD1 (6 bases). Trimming took 3 bases from V and 3 from J, leaving 16 bases between them. The CDR3 is 15 residues long. Germline V gene data show CDR1 as SGHRS and CDR2 as YFSETQ. Written as DNA, the CDR3 is TGCGCCAGCAGCTCACCAGGGGCAGGGGACTACGAGCAGTACTTC. Amino acid sequence: CASSSPGAGDYEQYF.

V is TRBV24-1 and J is TRBJ2-1; 9 nucleotides align to TRBD1. In germline, CDR1 is KGHDR, CDR2 SFDVKD. The CDR3 loop spans 19 amino acids. J lost 5 bases, V lost 7 bases, and 20 bases had no gene match. The CDR3: CATRLLSRDRERGHNEQFF. The CDR3 DNA sequence: TGTGCCACCAGGCTGTTATCCCGGGACAGGGAGCGGGGCCACAATGAGCAGTTCTTC.

This clonotype has more than one count but fewer than ten. The chain recombines TRBV4-1 with TRBJ2-1; D ambiguous. Germline assignment: CDR1 MGHRA and CDR2 YSYEKL. The CDR3 is made up of 13 amino acids. V dropped 1 base and J dropped 9 bases, with 10 bases sitting between them. CDR3: CASSQVFAIEQFF. CDR3 nucleotide sequence: TGCGCCAGCAGCCAAGTCTTCGCTATTGAGCAGTTCTTC.

The V call is TRBV12-3 or TRBV12-4, the J call TRBJ1-3; no firm D call. The CDR3 has 16 amino acids. The ends were cut back, 6 bases at V and 0 bases at J, with 15 bases in the middle. CDR3 coding DNA: TGTGCCAGCAGGGACGTCCGGGTTAGCTCTGGAAACACCATATATTTT. Translating it yields CASRDVRVSSGNTIYF.

The V and J genes are TRBV5-5 and TRBJ1-2; TRBD1 aligns across 7 bases. Germline CDR1 is SGHKS and CDR2 is YYEKEE (reference sequence). This CDR3 comprises 15 residues. V lost 3 bases, J lost 6 bases, and 11 bases stayed unmatched. The CDR3 is CASSYPGQIVNGYTF. DNA for the CDR3: TGTGCCAGCAGCTACCCGGGACAGATTGTTAATGGCTACACCTTC.

V and J are TRBV7-6 and TRBJ2-5, with a possible D match to TRBD2 (6 bases). Trimming stripped 5 bases from V and 3 bases from J, with 13 bases between. Germline V gives CDR1 SGHVS, CDR2 FNYEAQ. This CDR3 has 14 amino acids. CDR3 nucleotides: TGTGCCAGCAGCCCCGGGACTCAGGAAGAGACCCAGTACTTC. Amino acids: CASSPGTQEETQYF.

In this sample, this clonotype turned up a few times. The gene calls are TRBV24-1 and TRBJ1-5; unclear D gene. V shed 5 bases and J shed 0 bases, with 7 bases lying between them. From germline, CDR1 is KGHDR and CDR2 SFDVKD. This CDR3 has 14 residues. The CDR3 sequence: CATSGWSSNQPQHF. As DNA, the CDR3 is TGTGCCACCAGTGGCTGGTCTAGCAATCAGCCCCAGCATTTT.

The V gene is TRBV24-1, the J gene TRBJ2-1; D is uncertain. Per the germline V gene, CDR1 is KGHDR and CDR2 is SFDVKD. V lost 5 bases, J lost 4 bases, and 11 bases lay in between. The CDR3 is 14 amino acids. The CDR3 DNA reads as TGTGCCACCAGTGGTCAGGTCCCATACAATGAGCAGTTCTTC. Translation: CATSGQVPYNEQFF.

V is TRBV5-6 and J is TRBJ2-5, with a weak D call TRBD1 (7 bases). Looked up from germline, CDR1 is SGHDT and CDR2 is YYEEEE. Between the trimmed V and J ends, which lost 3 bases and 2 bases, there was a span of 11 bases. The CDR3 sequence is 14 residues long. In DNA form, the CDR3 reads TGTGCCAGCAGCTGGGCAGGGGGGCAAGAGACCCAGTACTTC. This sequence encodes CASSWAGGQETQYF. The variable domain in full, with the rest retrieved from reference TRBV5-6 and TRBJ2-5, is DAGVTQSPTHLIKTRGQQVTLRCSPKSGHDTVSWYQQALGQGPQFIFQYYEEEERQRGNFPDRFSGHQFPNYSSELNVNALLLGDSALYLCASSWAGGQETQYFGPGTRLLVL.

At least ten counts were recorded for this clonotype. The rearrangement joins TRBV18 to TRBJ1-1; D unclear. The V gene's germline CDR1 is KGHSH and CDR2 LQKENI. This CDR3 region has 15 residues. Between the trimmed V and J ends, which lost 0 bases and 5 bases, there was a span of 13 bases. The CDR3 sequence: CASSPPIMGRTEAFF. Here the CDR3 DNA reads TGTGCCAGCTCACCACCGATAATGGGGAGAACTGAAGCTTTCTTT.

The V gene is TRBV29-1, the J gene TRBJ2-1; 11 bases line up with TRBD2. In germline, CDR1 is SQVTM, CDR2 ANQGSEA. Germline trimming cut 7 bases from V and 3 bases from J; bases unmatched to any gene: 8. CDR3 length equals 15 residues. Here the CDR3 DNA reads TGCAGCGAGCGTCCCCTAGCGGGAGGCTACAATGAGCAGTTCTTC. This translates into CSERPLAGGYNEQFF.

The chain links TRBV2 to TRBJ2-1, with D possibly TRBD2 on 5 matching bases. Germline V lookup: CDR1 SNHLY, CDR2 FYNNEI. Trimming took 1 base from V and 3 from J, leaving 10 bases between them. The CDR3 covers 15 residues. CDR3 coding DNA: TGTGCCAGCAGTGAAGGACTGACTAACTACAATGAGCAGTTCTTC. Translating gives CASSEGLTNYNEQFF.

This clonotype was found a few times. In nucleotides, the CDR3 is TGTGCCAGCGGCGAAGCTATGAACACTGAAGCTTTCTTT. This codes for CASGEAMNTEAFF. The V call is TRBV7-9, the J call TRBJ1-1; D unresolved. The CDR3 runs to 13 residues. V lost 8 bases to trimming and J lost 0 bases, with 10 bases between them. Looked up from germline, CDR1 is SEHNR and CDR2 is FQNEAQ (reference sequence).

V usage is TRBV15 and J usage is TRBJ1-3; D uncertain. With 3 bases removed from V and 0 bases from J, the gap between germline ends came to 6 bases. CDR1 is LNHNV and CDR2 is YYDKDF in the germline V gene (reference sequence). The CDR3 extends over 14 amino acids. The CDR3 sequence: CATSSQSSGNTIYF. The CDR3 nucleotides are TGTGCCACCAGCAGCCAAAGCTCTGGAAACACCATATATTTT.

The chain has TRBV5-6 and TRBJ2-7; possibly TRBD2 for D (6 bases). The CDR3 sequence is 13 residues long. CDR1 SGHDT and CDR2 YYEEEE come from the germline V gene. Trimming left V 5 bases short and J 5 bases short, with 14 bases between. DNA for the CDR3: TGTGCCAGCAGGGGGAGGTGGGTAGACGAGCAGTACTTC. Protein sequence: CASRGRWVDEQYF.

This clonotype was seen a few times. The chain has TRBV7-8 and TRBJ2-1; D is possibly TRBD1 (6 bases). CDR1 and CDR2 from the germline V gene are SGHVS and FQNEAQ. V was cut by 2 bases and J by 9 bases, with 14 bases left in between. There are 14 residues in the CDR3. CDR3 sequence reads: CASSLQTQGPEQFF. In DNA form, the CDR3 reads TGTGCCAGCAGCTTACAAACACAGGGACCTGAGCAGTTCTTC. The variable domain in full, completed from reference TRBV7-8 and TRBJ2-1, reads GAGVSQSPRYKVAKRGQDVALRCDPISGHVSLFWYQQALGQGPEFLTYFQNEAQLDKSGLPSDRFFAERPEGSVSTLKIQRTQQEDSAVYLCASSLQTQGPEQFFGPGTRLTVL.

This clonotype was seen a few times. V usage is TRBV7-3 and J usage is TRBJ2-1; 10 bases match TRBD2. The length of the CDR3 is 15 residues. J lost 6 bases, V lost 5 bases, and 7 bases had no gene match. Germline V lookup: CDR1 SGHTA, CDR2 FQGTGA. As DNA, the CDR3 is TGTGCCAGCAGCCCCGGACTAGCGGTTACCAATGAGCAGTTCTTC. Translated: CASSPGLAVTNEQFF.

The rearrangement links TRBV6-5 to TRBJ2-5; D is undetermined. The CDR3 spans 14 residues. Germline CDR1 reads MNHEY; CDR2 reads SVGAGI. Trimming cost V 6 bases and J 4 bases, with 15 bases left between them. CDR3 DNA: TGTGCCAGCAGCCTAAATACAGTACCAGAGACCCAGTACTTC. It codes for CASSLNTVPETQYF.

The gene calls are TRBV7-2 and TRBJ2-1; no reliable D call. The V end was cut by 5 bases, the J end by 12 bases, with 20 bases between. CDR3 length: 14 residues. In germline, CDR1 is SGHTA, CDR2 FQGNSA. The CDR3 DNA is TGTGCCAGCAGCCAAACCCTGGGGAACCTGGTGCAGTTCTTC. Residues: CASSQTLGNLVQFF.

This chain uses TRBV29-1 with TRBJ1-4; D is undetermined. CDR3 size: 14 residues. Germline CDR1 reads SQVTM; CDR2 reads ANQGSEA. Trimming took off 3 bases at V and 3 bases at J, with 11 bases between the two ends. The DNA for the CDR3 is TGCAGCGTTGACTTGGCGGGGTCTAATGAAAAACTGTTTTTT. This codes for CSVDLAGSNEKLFF.

This clonotype has only a few counts. The V and J genes are TRBV18 and TRBJ2-4; 10 bases fit TRBD2. The CDR3 sequence is 17 residues long. CDR1 is KGHSH and CDR2 is LQKENI in the germline V gene. V was clipped by 6 bases and J by 6 bases; unmatched bases: 14. Here the CDR3 reads CASSALAGEGFANIQYF. The CDR3 DNA sequence: TGTGCCAGCTCGGCTCTAGCGGGGGAAGGTTTCGCAAACATTCAGTACTTC. Based on the CDR3 plus reference TRBV18 and TRBJ2-4, the full variable domain is NAGVMQNPRHLVRRRGQEARLRCSPMKGHSHVYWYRQLPEEGLKFMVYLQKENIIDESGMPKERFSAEFPKEGPSILRIQQVVRGDSAAYFCASSALAGEGFANIQYFGAGTRLSVL.

This clonotype showed up just a few times. The chain carries TRBV7-3 and TRBJ1-1; tentative D call: TRBD1 (5 bases). Germline V lookup: CDR1 SGHTA, CDR2 FQGTGA. The V end was cut by 4 bases, the J end by 0 bases, with 9 bases between. This CDR3 spans 14 amino acids. DNA of the CDR3: TGTGCCAGCAGCTCGGGACTTATGAACACTGAAGCTTTCTTT. Its translation: CASSSGLMNTEAFF.